This T cell receptor beta chain was obtained from a study of control samples from healthy donors and cancer patients. The germline V gene encodes CDR1 SGHRS and CDR2 YFSETQ. V shed 4 bases and J 0 bases; nucleotides not matched to a gene: 4. The CDR3 has 14 amino acids. TCRdb's copy holds only in-frame clones and misses some; the assay was immunoSEQ multiplex PCR. The sample shows about 55,000 clones, about 96% of them seen only once. The source of this sequence is a woman in her late teens or twenties in good health. Sequences were obtained from blood. The chain couples TRBV5-1 to TRBJ2-7; 7 nucleotides match TRBD1. The CDR3 here is CASSQRQGSYEQYF. CDR3 nucleotides: TGCGCCAGCAGCCAAAGACAGGGCTCCTACGAGCAGTACTTC. Variable domain in full (rest from reference TRBV5-1 and TRBJ2-7): KAGVTQTPRYLIKTRGQQVTLSCSPISGHRSVSWYQQTPGQGLQFLFEYFSETQRNKGNFPGRFSGRQFSNSRSEMNVSTLELGDSALYLCASSQRQGSYEQYFGPGTRLTVT.